A selection of T cell receptor beta chains follows, all from one sample in a study of cytomegalovirus exposure and HLA in healthy donors. Sequencing used immunoSEQ multiplex PCR; TCRdb keeps in-frame clones, though not all of them. The sample has over 150,000 clones, 70% to 85% seen once; the top ten hold about 0.092%. Sequenced material: PBMCs. Receptor source: a boy aged 2 to 9 in good health and CMV-seronegative. The CDR3 runs from the conserved cysteine through the conserved F or W. Each record gives: V gene, CDR3 protein.

TRBV7-9 CASSFPQGQGAANEKLFF
TRBV6-6 CASRPLDRDNEAFF
TRBV5-1 CASSFRDSYEQYF
TRBV30 CAWSGTAPYEQYF
TRBV6-1 CASSAYPPTSGSYEQYF
TRBV4-2 CASSQDNWNYGYTF
TRBV4-2 CASSQDRLRKDTQYF
TRBV15 CATSRDSGGGARDTQYF
TRBV9 CASSPGVAGGEGTQYF
TRBV13 CASSLGLAQGARGYTF
TRBV13 CASSLPTGHTYNEQFF
TRBV6-9 CASPYTIYF
TRBV5-1 CASSLGSSGGLGVGNEQFF
TRBV6-4 CASSDQPGQGANVLTF
TRBV6-1 CASSEGGSLIEQYF
TRBV10-2 CASSEVRETEAFF
TRBV4-2 CASSRTSGGRETQYF
TRBV4-3 CASSQDLFGGRNEQFF
TRBV19 CASSIGQESSPLHF
TRBV6-1 CASRLMGLSYNEQFF
TRBV27 CASSSADRPYGYTF
TRBV4-1 CASSQVRGPQGLNTEAFF
TRBV2 CASSSGTYHTDTQYF
TRBV28 CASSPGGGAGGYGYTF
TRBV27 CASSSFPPSSGGASYQETQYF
TRBV5-3 CARSLASGGERGTDTQYF
TRBV11-2 CASSRAGRGETQYF
TRBV15 CATSRDGDEQFF
TRBV11-3 CASSPSGLATHEQYF
TRBV5-6 CASGLAGQETQYF
TRBV7-8 CASSPGRGAGDTFF
TRBV4-1 CASSHFTGGANEKLFF
TRBV6-5 CASSYSWGGEKLFF
TRBV29-1 CSVKGQGGNQPQHF
TRBV6-5 CASSPMGGSYEQYF
TRBV7-7 CASSAGDTDTQYF